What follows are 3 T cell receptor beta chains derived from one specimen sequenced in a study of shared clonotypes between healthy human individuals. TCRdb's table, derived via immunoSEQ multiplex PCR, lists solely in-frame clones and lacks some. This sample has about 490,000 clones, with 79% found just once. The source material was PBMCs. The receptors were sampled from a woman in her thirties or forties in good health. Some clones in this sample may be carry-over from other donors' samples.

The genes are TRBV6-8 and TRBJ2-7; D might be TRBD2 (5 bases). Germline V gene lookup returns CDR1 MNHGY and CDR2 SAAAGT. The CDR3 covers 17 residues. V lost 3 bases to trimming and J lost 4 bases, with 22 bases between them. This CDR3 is CASSYIPPRGPFYEQYF. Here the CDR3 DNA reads TGTGCCAGCAGTTATATTCCCCCACGGGGTCCCTTTTACGAGCAGTACTTC.

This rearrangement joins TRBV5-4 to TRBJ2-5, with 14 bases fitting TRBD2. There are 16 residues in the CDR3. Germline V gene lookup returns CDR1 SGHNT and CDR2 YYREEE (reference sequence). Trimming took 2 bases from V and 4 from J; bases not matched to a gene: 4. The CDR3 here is CASSFKTSGRGETQYF. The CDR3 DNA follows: TGTGCCAGCAGCTTTAAGACTAGCGGGAGGGGAGAGACCCAGTACTTC.

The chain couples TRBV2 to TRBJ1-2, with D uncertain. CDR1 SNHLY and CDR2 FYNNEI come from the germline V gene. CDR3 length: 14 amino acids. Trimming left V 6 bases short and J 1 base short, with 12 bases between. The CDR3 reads CASRRGGINYGYTF. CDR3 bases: TGTGCCAGCAGGCGTGGTGGAATTAACTATGGCTACACCTTC. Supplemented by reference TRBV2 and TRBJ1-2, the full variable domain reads EPEVTQTPSHQVTQMGQEVILRCVPISNHLYFYWYRQILGQKVEFLVSFYNNEISEKSEIFDDQFSVERPDGSNFTLKIRSTKLEDSAMYFCASRRGGINYGYTFGSGTRLTVV.